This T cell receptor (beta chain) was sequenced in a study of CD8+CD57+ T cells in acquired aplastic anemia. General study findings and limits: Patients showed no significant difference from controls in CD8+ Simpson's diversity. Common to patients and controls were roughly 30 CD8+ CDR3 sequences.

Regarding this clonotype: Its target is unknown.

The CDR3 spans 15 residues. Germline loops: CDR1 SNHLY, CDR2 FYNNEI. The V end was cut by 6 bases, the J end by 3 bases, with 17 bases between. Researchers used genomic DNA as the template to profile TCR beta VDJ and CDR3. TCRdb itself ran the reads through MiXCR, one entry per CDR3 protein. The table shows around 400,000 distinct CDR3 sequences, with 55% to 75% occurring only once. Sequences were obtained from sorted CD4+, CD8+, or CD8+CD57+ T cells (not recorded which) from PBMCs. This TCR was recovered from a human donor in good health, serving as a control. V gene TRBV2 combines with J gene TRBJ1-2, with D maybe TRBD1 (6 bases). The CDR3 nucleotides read TGTGCCAGCAGCGTAGGTTGGACAGCACACTATGGCTACACCTTC. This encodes CASSVGWTAHYGYTF.